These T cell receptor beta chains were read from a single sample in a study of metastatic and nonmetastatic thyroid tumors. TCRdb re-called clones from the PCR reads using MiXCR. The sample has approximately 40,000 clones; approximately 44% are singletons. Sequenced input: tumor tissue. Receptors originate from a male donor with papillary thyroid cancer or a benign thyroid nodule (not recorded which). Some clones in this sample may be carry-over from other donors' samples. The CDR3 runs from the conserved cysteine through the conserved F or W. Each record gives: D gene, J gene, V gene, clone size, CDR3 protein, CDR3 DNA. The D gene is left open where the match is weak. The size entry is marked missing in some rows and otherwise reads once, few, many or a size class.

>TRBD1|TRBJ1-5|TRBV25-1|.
CASRNLDRVDQPQHF
TGTGCCAGCAGAAATCTGGACAGGGTCGATCAGCCCCAGCATTTT
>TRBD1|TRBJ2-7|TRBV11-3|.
CASSPGTGRGEQYF
TGTGCCAGCAGCCCCGGGACAGGGAGAGGCGAGCAGTACTTC
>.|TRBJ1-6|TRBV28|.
CATSGGLGYNSPLHF
TGTGCCACATCCGGGGGACTCGGATATAATTCACCCCTCCACTTT
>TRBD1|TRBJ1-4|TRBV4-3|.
CASSQRDRGNEKLFF
TGCGCCAGCAGCCAACGGGACAGGGGTAATGAAAAACTGTTTTTT
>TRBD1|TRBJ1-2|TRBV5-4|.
CASSSTGVGTNYGYTF
TGTGCCAGCAGCTCGACAGGGGTCGGAACTAACTATGGCTACACCTTC
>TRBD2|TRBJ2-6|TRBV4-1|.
CASSQRTSGESSGANVLTF
TGCGCCAGCAGCCAACGAACTAGCGGGGAGAGCTCTGGGGCCAACGTCCTGACTTTC
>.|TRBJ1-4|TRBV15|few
CATSNGGANEKLFF
TGTGCCACCAGCAATGGAGGGGCTAATGAAAAACTGTTTTTT
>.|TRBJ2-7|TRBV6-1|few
CASSLGQDSSYEQYF
TGTGCCAGCAGTCTCGGACAAGACAGCTCCTACGAGCAGTACTTC
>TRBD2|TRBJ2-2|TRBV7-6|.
CASSLEIAGTNTGELFF
TGTGCCAGCAGCTTAGAGATAGCGGGGACGAACACCGGGGAGCTGTTTTTT
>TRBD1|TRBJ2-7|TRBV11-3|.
CASISQGAYEQYF
TGTGCCAGCATCTCGCAGGGGGCCTACGAGCAGTACTTC
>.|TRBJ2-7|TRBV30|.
CACRRDTSSYEQYF
TGTGCCTGTAGGAGGGACACTAGCTCCTACGAGCAGTACTTC
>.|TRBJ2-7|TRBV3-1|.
CASSQARYEQYF
TGTGCCAGCAGCCAAGCCCGTTACGAGCAGTACTTC
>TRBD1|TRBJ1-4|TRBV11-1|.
CASSLALGQGFFTNEKLFF
TGTGCCAGCAGCCTGGCCCTTGGACAGGGCTTTTTCACTAATGAAAAACTGTTTTTT
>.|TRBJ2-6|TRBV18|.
CASSLGRGPGANVLTF
TGTGCCAGCTCACTGGGCAGGGGTCCTGGGGCCAACGTCCTGACTTTC
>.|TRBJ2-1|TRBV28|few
CASSFNEQFF
TGTGCCAGCAGTTTCAATGAGCAGTTCTTC
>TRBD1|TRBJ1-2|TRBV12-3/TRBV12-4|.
CASSSGTAYGYTF
TGTGCCAGCAGTTCCGGGACAGCTTATGGCTACACCTTC
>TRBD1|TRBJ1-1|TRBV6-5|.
CASSYDRVSEAFF
TGTGCCAGCAGTTACGACAGGGTATCTGAAGCTTTCTTT
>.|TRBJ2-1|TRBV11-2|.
CASSLDWRINEQFF
TGTGCCAGCAGCTTAGATTGGCGAATCAATGAGCAGTTCTTC